The source of this T cell receptor (beta chain) is a study of T cells in tumors after PD-1 blockade. Study results and caveats: Some novel exhausted tumor clones appeared in pre-treatment blood, suggesting peripheral recruitment.

TCRdb's table, derived via immunoSEQ multiplex PCR, lists solely in-frame clones and lacks some. The sample carries around 25,000 clones, 80% to 85% recorded once. The CDR3 consists of 16 residues. Germline V lookup: CDR1 MNHEY, CDR2 SMNVEV (reference sequence). Trimming took 5 bases from V and 1 from J; bases not matched to a gene: 7. This clone was found a few times. Its antigen remains unidentified. The rearrangement links TRBV27 to TRBJ1-5, with 8 bases matching TRBD1. The input for sequencing was PBMCs, taken after anti-PD-1 treatment. The receptor's source is a human donor with basal cell carcinoma. CDR3 protein: CASSRTGMGSNQPQHF. CDR3 in DNA: TGTGCCAGCAGTAGGACAGGGATGGGGAGCAATCAGCCCCAGCATTTT.